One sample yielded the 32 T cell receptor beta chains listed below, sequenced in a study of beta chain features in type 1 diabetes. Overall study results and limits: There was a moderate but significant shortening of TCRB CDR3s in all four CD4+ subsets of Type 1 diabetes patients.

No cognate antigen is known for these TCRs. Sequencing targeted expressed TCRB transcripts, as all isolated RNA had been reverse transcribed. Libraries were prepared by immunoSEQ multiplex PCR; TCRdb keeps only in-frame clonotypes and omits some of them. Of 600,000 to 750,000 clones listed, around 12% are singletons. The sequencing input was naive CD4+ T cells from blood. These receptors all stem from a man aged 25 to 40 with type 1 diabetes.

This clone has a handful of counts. Here the CDR3 reads CSVGQGWETQYF. The CDR3 bases are TGCAGCGTTGGACAGGGTTGGGAGACCCAGTACTTC. V is TRBV29-1 and J is TRBJ2-5, with 7 bases lining up with TRBD1. The CDR3 has 12 residues. The germline gives CDR1 SQVTM, CDR2 ANQGSEA. The trim removed 4 bases at V and 5 bases at J, leaving 4 bases unmatched.

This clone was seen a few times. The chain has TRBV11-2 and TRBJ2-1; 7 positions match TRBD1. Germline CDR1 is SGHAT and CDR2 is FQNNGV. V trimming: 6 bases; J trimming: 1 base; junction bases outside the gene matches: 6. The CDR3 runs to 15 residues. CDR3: CASRATGVSYNEQFF. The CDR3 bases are TGTGCCAGCAGAGCTACAGGGGTATCCTACAATGAGCAGTTCTTC.

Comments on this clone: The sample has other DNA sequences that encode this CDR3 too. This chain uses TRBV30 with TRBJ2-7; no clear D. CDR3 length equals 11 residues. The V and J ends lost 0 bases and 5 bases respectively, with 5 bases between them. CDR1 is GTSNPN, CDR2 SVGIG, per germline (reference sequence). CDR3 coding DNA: TGTGCCTGGAGTGTAGACGACGAGCAGTACTTC. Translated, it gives CAWSVDDEQYF.

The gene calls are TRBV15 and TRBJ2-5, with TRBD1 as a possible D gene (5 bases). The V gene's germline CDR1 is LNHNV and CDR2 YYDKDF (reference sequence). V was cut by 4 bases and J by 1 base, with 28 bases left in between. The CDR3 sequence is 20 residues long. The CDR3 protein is CATSIPLGRQVGLAQETQYF. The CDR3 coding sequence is TGTGCCACCAGCATCCCACTCGGGCGACAAGTGGGGCTTGCCCAAGAGACCCAGTACTTC.

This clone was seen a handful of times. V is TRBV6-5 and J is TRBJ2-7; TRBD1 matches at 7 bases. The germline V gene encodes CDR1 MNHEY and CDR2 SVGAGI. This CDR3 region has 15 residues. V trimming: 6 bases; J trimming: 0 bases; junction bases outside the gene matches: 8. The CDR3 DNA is TGTGCCAGCAGCCGCAATCGACAGGGCTCCTACGAGCAGTACTTC. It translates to CASSRNRQGSYEQYF.

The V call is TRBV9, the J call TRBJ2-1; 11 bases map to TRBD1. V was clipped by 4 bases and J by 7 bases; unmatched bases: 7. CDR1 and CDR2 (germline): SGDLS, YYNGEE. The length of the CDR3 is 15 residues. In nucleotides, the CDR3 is TGTGCCAGCAGCCCCGGACAGGGGGCGGAAAATGAGCAGTTCTTC. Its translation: CASSPGQGAENEQFF.

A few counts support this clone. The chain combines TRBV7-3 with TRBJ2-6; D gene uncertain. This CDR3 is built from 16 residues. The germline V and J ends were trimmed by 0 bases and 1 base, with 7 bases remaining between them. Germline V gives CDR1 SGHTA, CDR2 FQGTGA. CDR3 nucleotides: TGTGCCAGCAGCTTAACGTCTGGATCTGGGGCCAACGTCCTGACTTTC. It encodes CASSLTSGSGANVLTF.

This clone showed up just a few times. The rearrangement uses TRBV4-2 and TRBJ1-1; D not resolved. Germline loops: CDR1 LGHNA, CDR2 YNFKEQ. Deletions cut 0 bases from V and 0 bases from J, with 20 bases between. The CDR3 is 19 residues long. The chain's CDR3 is CASSQEWAGATAMNTEAFF. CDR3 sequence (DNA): TGTGCCAGCAGCCAAGAGTGGGCCGGCGCCACGGCTATGAACACTGAAGCTTTCTTT.

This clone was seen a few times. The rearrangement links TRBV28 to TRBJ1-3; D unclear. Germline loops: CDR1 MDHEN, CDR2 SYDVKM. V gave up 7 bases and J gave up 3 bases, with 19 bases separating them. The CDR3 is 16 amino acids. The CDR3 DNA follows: TGTGCCAGCACCCCGGGTGTTGGGTTTTTTGGAAACACCATATATTTT. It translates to CASTPGVGFFGNTIYF.

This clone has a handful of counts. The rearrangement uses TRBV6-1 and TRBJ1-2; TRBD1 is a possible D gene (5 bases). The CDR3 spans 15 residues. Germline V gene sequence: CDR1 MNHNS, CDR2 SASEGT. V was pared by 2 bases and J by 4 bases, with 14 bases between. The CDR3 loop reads CASSERLGTSYGYTF. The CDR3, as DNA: TGTGCCAGCAGTGAAAGGCTGGGGACTTCCTATGGCTACACCTTC.

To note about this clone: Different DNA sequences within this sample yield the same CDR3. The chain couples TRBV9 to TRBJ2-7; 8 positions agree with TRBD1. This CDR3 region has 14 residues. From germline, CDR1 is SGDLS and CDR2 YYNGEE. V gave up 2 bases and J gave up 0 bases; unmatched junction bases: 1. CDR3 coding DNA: TGTGCCAGCAGCGTGGACAGGGACTCCTACGAGCAGTACTTC. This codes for CASSVDRDSYEQYF.

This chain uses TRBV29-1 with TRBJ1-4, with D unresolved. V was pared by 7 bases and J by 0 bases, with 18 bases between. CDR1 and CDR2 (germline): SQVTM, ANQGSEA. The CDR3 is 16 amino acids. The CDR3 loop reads CSALRAGFSTNEKLFF. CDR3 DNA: TGCAGCGCCCTCCGCGCGGGTTTTTCAACTAATGAAAAACTGTTTTTT.

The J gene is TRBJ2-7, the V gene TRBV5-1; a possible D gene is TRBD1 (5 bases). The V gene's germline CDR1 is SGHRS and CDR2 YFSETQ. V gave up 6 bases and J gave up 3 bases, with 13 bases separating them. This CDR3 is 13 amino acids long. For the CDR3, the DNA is TGCGCCAGCACCAACCAGGGCCTCTACGAGCAGTACTTC. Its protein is CASTNQGLYEQYF.

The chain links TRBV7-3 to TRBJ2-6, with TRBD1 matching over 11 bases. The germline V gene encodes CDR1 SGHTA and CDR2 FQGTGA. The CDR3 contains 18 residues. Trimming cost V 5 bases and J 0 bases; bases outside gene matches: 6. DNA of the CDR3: TGTGCCAGCAGCCCGACCGGGACAGGGGGCTCTGGGGCCAACGTCCTGACTTTC. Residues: CASSPTGTGGSGANVLTF.

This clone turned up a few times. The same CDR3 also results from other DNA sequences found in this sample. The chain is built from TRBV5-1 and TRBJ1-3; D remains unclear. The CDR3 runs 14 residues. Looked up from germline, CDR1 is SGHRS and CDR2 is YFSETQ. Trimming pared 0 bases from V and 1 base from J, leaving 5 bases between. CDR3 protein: CASSLEGSGNTIYF. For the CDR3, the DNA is TGCGCCAGCAGCTTGGAGGGATCTGGAAACACCATATATTTT. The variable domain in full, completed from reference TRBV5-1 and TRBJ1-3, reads KAGVTQTPRYLIKTRGQQVTLSCSPISGHRSVSWYQQTPGQGLQFLFEYFSETQRNKGNFPGRFSGRQFSNSRSEMNVSTLELGDSALYLCASSLEGSGNTIYFGEGSWLTVV.

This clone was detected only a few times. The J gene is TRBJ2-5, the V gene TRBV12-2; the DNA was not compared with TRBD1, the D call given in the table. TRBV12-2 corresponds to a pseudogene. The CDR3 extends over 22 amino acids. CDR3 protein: CASRLKKDRFGMSGTDEETQYF. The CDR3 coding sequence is TGTGCAAGTCGCCTCAAGAAAGACAGGTTCGGCATGTCTGGGACCGACGAAGAGACCCAGTACTTC.

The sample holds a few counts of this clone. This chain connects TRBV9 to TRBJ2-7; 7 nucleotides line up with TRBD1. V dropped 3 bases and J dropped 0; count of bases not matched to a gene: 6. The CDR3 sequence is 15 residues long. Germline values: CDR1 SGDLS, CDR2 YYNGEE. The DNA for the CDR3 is TGTGCCAGCAGCGACGGGACAGCAGGCTCCTACGAGCAGTACTTC. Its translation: CASSDGTAGSYEQYF.

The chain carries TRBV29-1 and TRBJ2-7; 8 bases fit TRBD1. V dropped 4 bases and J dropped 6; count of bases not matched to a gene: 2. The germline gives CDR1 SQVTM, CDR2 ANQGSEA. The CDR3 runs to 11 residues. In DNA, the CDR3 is TGCAGCGTTGGGACAGGGTTCGAGCAGTACTTC. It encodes CSVGTGFEQYF.

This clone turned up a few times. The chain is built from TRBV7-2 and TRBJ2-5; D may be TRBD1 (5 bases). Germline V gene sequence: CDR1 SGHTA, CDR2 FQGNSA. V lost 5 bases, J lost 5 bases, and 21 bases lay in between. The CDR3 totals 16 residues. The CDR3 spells CASSPQPGSGWETQYF. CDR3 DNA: TGTGCCAGCAGCCCTCAACCCGGGTCAGGGTGGGAGACCCAGTACTTC. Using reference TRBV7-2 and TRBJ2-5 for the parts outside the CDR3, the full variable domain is GAGVSQSPSNKVTEKGKDVELRCDPISGHTALYWYRQSLGQGLEFLIYFQGNSAPDKSGLPSDRFSAERTGGSVSTLTIQRTQQEDSAVYLCASSPQPGSGWETQYFGPGTRLLVL.

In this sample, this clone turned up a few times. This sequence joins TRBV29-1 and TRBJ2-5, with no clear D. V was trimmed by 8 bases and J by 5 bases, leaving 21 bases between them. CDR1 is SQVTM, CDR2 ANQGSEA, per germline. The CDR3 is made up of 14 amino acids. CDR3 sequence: CSHPPVNGFETQYF. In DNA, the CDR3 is TGCAGCCACCCTCCAGTGAACGGGTTCGAGACCCAGTACTTC.

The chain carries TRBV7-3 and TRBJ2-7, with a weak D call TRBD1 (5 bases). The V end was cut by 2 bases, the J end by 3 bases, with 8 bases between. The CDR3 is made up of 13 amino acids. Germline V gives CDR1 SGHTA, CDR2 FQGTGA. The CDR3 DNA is TGTGCCAGCAGCTTAGGGGCGGACTACGAGCAGTACTTC. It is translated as CASSLGADYEQYF.

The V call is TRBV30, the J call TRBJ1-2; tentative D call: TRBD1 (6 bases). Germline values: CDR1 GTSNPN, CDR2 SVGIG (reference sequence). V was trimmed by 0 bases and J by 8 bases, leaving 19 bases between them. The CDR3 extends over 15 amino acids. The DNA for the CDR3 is TGTGCCTGGAGTGTGAGGGGACACCCAAACCGCGGCTACACCTTC. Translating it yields CAWSVRGHPNRGYTF. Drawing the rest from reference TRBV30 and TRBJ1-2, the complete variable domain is SQTIHQWPATLVQPVGSPLSLECTVEGTSNPNLYWYRQAAGRGLQLLFYSVGIGQISSEVPQNLSASRPQDRQFILSSKKLLLSDSGFYLCAWSVRGHPNRGYTFGSGTRLTVV.

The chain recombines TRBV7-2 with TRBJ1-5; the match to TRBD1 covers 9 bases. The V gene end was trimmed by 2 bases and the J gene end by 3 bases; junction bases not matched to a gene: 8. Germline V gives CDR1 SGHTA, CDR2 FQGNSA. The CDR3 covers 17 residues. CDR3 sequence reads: CASSLLGQGVPNQPQHF. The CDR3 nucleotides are TGTGCCAGCAGCTTATTGGGACAGGGAGTACCCAATCAGCCCCAGCATTTT.

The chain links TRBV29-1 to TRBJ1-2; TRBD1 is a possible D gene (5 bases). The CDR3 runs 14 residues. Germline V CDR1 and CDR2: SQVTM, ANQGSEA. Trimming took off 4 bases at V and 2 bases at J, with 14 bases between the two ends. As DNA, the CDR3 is TGCAGCGTTGGCCGCCGCGGGGGAAACTATGGCTACACCTTC. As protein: CSVGRRGGNYGYTF.

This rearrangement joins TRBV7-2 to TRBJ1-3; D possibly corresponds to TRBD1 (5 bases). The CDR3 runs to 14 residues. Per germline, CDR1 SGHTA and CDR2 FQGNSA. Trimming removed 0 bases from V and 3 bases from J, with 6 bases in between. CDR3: CASSLAGVGNTIYF. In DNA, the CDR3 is TGTGCCAGCAGCTTAGCAGGGGTTGGAAACACCATATATTTT.

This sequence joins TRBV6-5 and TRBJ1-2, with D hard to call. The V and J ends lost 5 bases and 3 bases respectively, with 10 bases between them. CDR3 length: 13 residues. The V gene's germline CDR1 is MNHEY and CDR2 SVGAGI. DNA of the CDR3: TGTGCCAGCAGTCCTGACTGGGACTATGGCTACACCTTC. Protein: CASSPDWDYGYTF.

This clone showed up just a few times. The CDR3 bases are TGTGCCAGCAGCCAAGATCCCGATAGTTGGGGGGAAGAGACCCAGTACTTC. Amino acid sequence: CASSQDPDSWGEETQYF. The chain has TRBV4-2 and TRBJ2-5; a possible D gene is TRBD2 (6 bases). The germline V gene encodes CDR1 LGHNA and CDR2 YNFKEQ. The CDR3 has 17 amino acids. V dropped 0 bases and J dropped 3 bases, with 17 bases sitting between them.

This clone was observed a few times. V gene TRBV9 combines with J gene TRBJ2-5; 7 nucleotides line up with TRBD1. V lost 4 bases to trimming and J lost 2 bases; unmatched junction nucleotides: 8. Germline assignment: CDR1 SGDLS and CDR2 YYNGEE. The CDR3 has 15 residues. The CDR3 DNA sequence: TGTGCCAGCAGCCCAACCCTGGGACAGCAAGAGACCCAGTACTTC. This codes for CASSPTLGQQETQYF.

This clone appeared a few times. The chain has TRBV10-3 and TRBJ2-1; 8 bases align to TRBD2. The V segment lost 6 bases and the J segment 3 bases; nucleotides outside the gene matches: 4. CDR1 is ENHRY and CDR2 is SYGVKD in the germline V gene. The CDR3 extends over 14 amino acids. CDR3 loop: CAISQRGNYNEQFF. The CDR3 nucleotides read TGTGCCATCAGCCAGCGGGGGAACTACAATGAGCAGTTCTTC.

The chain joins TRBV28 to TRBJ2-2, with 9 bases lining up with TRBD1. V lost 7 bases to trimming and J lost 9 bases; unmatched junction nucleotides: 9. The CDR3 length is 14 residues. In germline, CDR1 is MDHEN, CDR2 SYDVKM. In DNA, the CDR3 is TGTGCCAGCACTCCGGGACAGGGAGACCGGGAGCTGTTTTTT. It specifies CASTPGQGDRELFF.

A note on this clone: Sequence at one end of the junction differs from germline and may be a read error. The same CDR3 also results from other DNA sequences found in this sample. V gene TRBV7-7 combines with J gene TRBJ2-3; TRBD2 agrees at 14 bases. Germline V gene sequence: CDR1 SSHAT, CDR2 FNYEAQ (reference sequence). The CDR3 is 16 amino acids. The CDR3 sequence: CASSSGLAGGTDTQYF. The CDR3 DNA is TGTGCTAGCAGCTCGGGACTAGCGGGGGGCACAGATACGCAGTATTTT.

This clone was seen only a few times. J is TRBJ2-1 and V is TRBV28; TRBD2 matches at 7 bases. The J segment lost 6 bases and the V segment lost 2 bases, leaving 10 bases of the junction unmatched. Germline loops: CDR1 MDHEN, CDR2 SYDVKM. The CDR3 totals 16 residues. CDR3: CASSLVGLAVANEQFF. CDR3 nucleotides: TGTGCCAGCAGTTTAGTTGGCCTAGCGGTGGCCAATGAGCAGTTCTTC.